The subject of this entry is one T cell receptor beta chain. Antigen: not known. The CDR3 spans 16 residues. The V and J ends lost 0 bases and 3 bases respectively, with 15 bases between them. Germline CDR1 and CDR2: MNHEY and SVGAGI. This sample stems from a study of identical twins. Findings and caveats of the study: Beta out-of-frame twin sharing showed a weaker excess. Zero-insertion analyses could be partly confounded by invariant MAIT and iNKT cells.

cDNA molecules carried unique molecular identifiers, and template switching added a universal primer site. MiXCR was run by TCRdb on the 5' RACE reads, yielding one entry per CDR3 protein. The repertoire consists of a few hundred thousand distinct CDR3 sequences, with about 12% occurring once and the leading ten covering approximately 4%. These data were also filed under a second study, of yellow fever vaccine responses in identical twins.

Specimen: memory (CD45RO+) T cells sorted from blood. The source is a woman aged 18-29 years in good health. The chain has TRBV6-5 and TRBJ2-7; D perhaps matches TRBD1 (6 bases). The chain's CDR3 is CASSYSRSGAGYEQYF. In nucleotides, the CDR3 is TGTGCCAGCAGTTACTCGAGGTCAGGGGCTGGCTACGAGCAGTACTTC.